Listed here are 26 T cell receptor beta chains from one sample, sequenced in a study of tumor-infiltrating lymphocytes in primary liver carcinoma. Unsorted whole blood yielded blood RNA, and germline DNA was extracted as well. Priming with a constant-region primer yielded TCR beta cDNA from about 540 ng total RNA. TCR beta libraries came from three nested multiplex PCR rounds using slightly modified ARM-PCR. Each of the first two PCR rounds ran approximately 9 cycles with TRBV1-TRBV30 forward and C-beta reverse primers. TCRdb fed the multiplex PCR reads into MiXCR, producing one record per CDR3 protein. The sample lists a few hundred thousand distinct CDR3 sequences, 58% seen once, with approximately 15% in the top ten. Sequencing was done on a sample of peripheral blood. The receptors derive from a woman in her thirties with primary liver carcinoma and hepatitis B virus infection.

About this clonotype itself: One junction end does not reproduce the germline sequence, and a read error may be involved. The gene calls are TRBV11-1 and TRBJ2-1, with a possible D match to TRBD1 (6 bases). CDR3 length: 16 amino acids. The germline V gene encodes CDR1 SGHAT and CDR2 FQDESV (reference sequence). The CDR3 sequence is CASSILQGALRYEQFF. Here the CDR3 DNA reads TGTGCCAGCAGCATACTACAGGGAGCCCTAAGGTATGAACAGTTCTTC.

The chain couples TRBV12-5 to TRBJ1-4; 8 nucleotides match TRBD1. The CDR3 extends over 13 amino acids. V gave up 6 bases and J gave up 8 bases; unmatched junction bases: 5. Germline V lookup: CDR1 LGHNT, CDR2 FRNRAP. CDR3 bases: TGTGCTAGTGGCAGAGACAGGGGAGAAAAACTGTTTTTT. This gives the protein CASGRDRGEKLFF.

This clonotype was recorded many times. This rearrangement joins TRBV6-5 to TRBJ2-1; 8 bases are shared with TRBD2. CDR1 is MNHEY and CDR2 is SVGAGI in the germline V gene. V lost 4 bases, J lost 3 bases, and 5 bases stayed unmatched. The length of the CDR3 is 15 residues. Here the CDR3 DNA reads TGTGCCAGCAGTTTAATTGGGACTAGCTACAATGAGCAGTTCTTC. Its protein product is CASSLIGTSYNEQFF.

The gene calls are TRBV7-8 and TRBJ2-1; weak D call: TRBD1 (6 bases). The CDR3 sequence is 14 residues long. The germline V gene has CDR1 SGHVS and CDR2 FQNEAQ. V was pared by 3 bases and J by 8 bases, with 14 bases between. For the CDR3, the DNA is TGTGCCAGCAGCTTGGAAGGGGACACAGATGAGCAGTTCTTC. Protein: CASSLEGDTDEQFF. Supplemented by reference TRBV7-8 and TRBJ2-1, the full variable domain reads GAGVSQSPRYKVAKRGQDVALRCDPISGHVSLFWYQQALGQGPEFLTYFQNEAQLDKSGLPSDRFFAERPEGSVSTLKIQRTQQEDSAVYLCASSLEGDTDEQFFGPGTRLTVL.

Regarding this clonotype: The CDR3 end shows no conserved phenylalanine or tryptophan, and so a read error is likely. V and J are TRBV11-2 and TRBJ2-1, with a weak D call TRBD2 (5 bases). The length of the CDR3 is 17 residues. Germline lookup yields CDR1 SGHAT and CDR2 FQNNGV. With 1 base removed from V and 7 bases from J, the gap between germline ends came to 20 bases. DNA of the CDR3: TGTGCCAGCAGCTTAGGGGCACTAGTCGGACTTAATAATGAGCAGTTCTTA. It translates to CASSLGALVGLNNEQFL.

Of note for this clonotype: As the CDR3 is not closed by the conserved phenylalanine or tryptophan, this likely results from a read error. This sequence joins TRBV29-1 and TRBJ2-7; either TRBD1 or TRBD2 may supply D (5 bases each). The V gene lost 6 bases and the J gene lost 0 bases, with 15 bases spanning the gap. Per germline, CDR1 SQVTM and CDR2 ANQGSEA. This CDR3 is built from 14 residues. Here the CDR3 DNA reads TGCAGCGTCGTTACCCGGGGCATCTCCTACGAGCAGTACCTC. Protein product: CSVVTRGISYEQYL.

A remark on this clonotype: A single base separates this from a much larger clone, so it may be a read error. V gene TRBV6-5 combines with J gene TRBJ2-7; 12 bases align to TRBD1. This CDR3 has 13 residues. V shed 7 bases, J shed 6 bases, and the junction held 4 bases outside the gene matches. The germline V gene has CDR1 MNHEY and CDR2 SVGAGI. CDR3 in DNA: TGTGCCAGCACGCCGGGACAGGGGGCCGAGCAGTACTTC. Protein: CASTPGQGAEQYF.

Of note for this clonotype: No conserved phenylalanine or tryptophan ends this CDR3, so it is likely a read error. The chain is built from TRBV7-8 and TRBJ2-1; 8 bases are shared with TRBD2. The J segment lost 0 bases and the V segment lost 2 bases, leaving 9 bases of the junction unmatched. CDR1 and CDR2 from the germline V gene are SGHVS and FQNEAQ. The CDR3 covers 18 residues. CDR3 in amino acids: CASSLRTQRGSSYNEQFI. The CDR3 DNA sequence: TGTGCCAGCAGCTTACGGACCCAGCGGGGGAGCTCCTACAATGAGCAGTTCATC.

V usage is TRBV2 and J usage is TRBJ2-2; tentatively, D is TRBD2 (5 bases). This CDR3 spans 15 amino acids. From germline, CDR1 is SNHLY and CDR2 FYNNEI. Trimming shortened V by 7 bases and J by 1 base, and 13 bases separated the two germline ends. Here the CDR3 reads CASTPERVNTGELFF. The DNA of the CDR3 is TGTGCCAGCACACCCGAGAGGGTGAACACCGGGGAGCTGTTTTTT.

A note on this clonotype: The conserved phenylalanine or tryptophan is not found at the CDR3 terminus, so this likely reflects a read error. The rearrangement joins TRBV5-4 to TRBJ2-1; D gene uncertain. Looked up from germline, CDR1 is SGHNT and CDR2 is YYREEE (reference sequence). V lost 5 bases and J 8 bases, leaving 14 bases between the germline ends. CDR3 length equals 13 residues. CDR3 amino acids: CASSPQVVDEQFV. As DNA, the CDR3 is TGTGCCAGCAGTCCCCAGGTGGTTGATGAGCAGTTCGTC.

In the case of this clonotype: Relative to the germline gene, one junction end is altered; a read error may explain this. This rearrangement joins TRBV5-4 to TRBJ2-1, with TRBD1 matching over 9 bases. The germline V gene has CDR1 SGHNT and CDR2 YYREEE (reference sequence). CDR3 length equals 17 residues. The chain's CDR3 is CAGSLVTGGNSYNEQFF. In DNA, the CDR3 is TGTGCCGGCAGCTTGGTAACAGGGGGCAACTCCTACAATGAGCAGTTCTTC.

A note on this clonotype: A much larger clone lies one base from this, so it may be a read error. This chain uses TRBV7-8 with TRBJ2-7, with D tentatively TRBD1 or TRBD2 (6 bases each). Trimming left V 9 bases short and J 2 bases short, with 20 bases between. This CDR3 has 15 amino acids. Germline CDR1 reads SGHVS; CDR2 reads FQNEAQ. The CDR3 here is CASRTGAGATYEQYF. CDR3 in DNA: TGTGCCAGTAGAACGGGGGCGGGTGCAACCTACGAGCAGTACTTC.

Notes on this clonotype: This may be a read error, as it is one base from a much larger clone. The chain links TRBV4-1 to TRBJ2-1; D gene uncertain. CDR3 length: 12 residues. Germline V gene sequence: CDR1 MGHRA, CDR2 YSYEKL. V was clipped by 1 base and J by 4 bases, with 2 bases between them. The CDR3 loop is CASSQVYNEQFF. CDR3 in DNA: TGCGCCAGCAGCCAAGTTTACAATGAGCAGTTCTTC.

This clonotype was picked up many times. V gene TRBV11-2 combines with J gene TRBJ2-3; D is possibly TRBD1 or TRBD2 (6 bases each). CDR3 size: 14 residues. V was shortened by 2 bases and J by 5 bases, with 11 bases between the two germline ends. CDR1 and CDR2 from the germline V gene are SGHAT and FQNNGV. CDR3 loop: CASSLPGAGDTQYF. CDR3 DNA: TGTGCCAGCAGCTTACCGGGGGCGGGAGATACGCAGTATTTT.

As regards this clonotype: This may stem from a read error, because a much larger clone lies one nucleotide away. The chain recombines TRBV6-6 with TRBJ2-2, with D maybe TRBD2 (5 bases). Germline values: CDR1 MNHNY, CDR2 SVGAGI (reference sequence). There are 17 residues in the CDR3. In nucleotides, the CDR3 is TGTGCCAGCACCCGACACGGATTCAAACGGTCCACCGGGGAGATGTTTTTT. Protein product: CASTRHGFKRSTGEMFF.

There are a few counts of this clonotype. J is TRBJ2-1 and V is TRBV5-6; tentatively, D is TRBD2 (6 bases). CDR3 size: 15 residues. Trimming removed 3 bases from V and 3 bases from J, with 13 bases in between. Germline assignment: CDR1 SGHDT and CDR2 YYEEEE. CDR3 sequence reads: CASSSLFGSYNEQFF. In DNA form, the CDR3 reads TGTGCCAGCAGCTCGCTTTTCGGGAGCTACAATGAGCAGTTCTTC.

This clonotype was found once. A read error is possible here, since a much larger clone lies one base away. The chain carries TRBV12-5 and TRBJ1-1; TRBD1 agrees at 9 bases. CDR1 LGHNT and CDR2 FRNRAP come from the germline V gene. The CDR3 length is 12 residues. The CDR3 DNA reads TGTTCTAGTGGTTTGGGACAGGGAGGAGCTTTCTTT. It is translated as CSSGLGQGGAFF.

Comments on this clonotype: The junction does not match germline at one end; this may be a read error. CDR3 in amino acids: CASSYSPRTATNEKLLF. The CDR3 bases are TGTGCCAGCAGTTACTCGCCGCGGACCGCAACTAATGAAAAACTGCTTTTT. V usage is TRBV6-5 and J usage is TRBJ1-4; D is undetermined. CDR3 length equals 17 residues. CDR1 is MNHEY, CDR2 SVGAGI, per germline.

The CDR3 nucleotides read TGTGCCAGCAGGGGGAAAATGAACACTGAAGCTTTCTTT. Translated: CASRGKMNTEAFF. The rearrangement uses TRBV6-2 or TRBV6-3 and TRBJ1-1; D gene uncertain. CDR1 is MNHEY, CDR2 SVGEGT, per germline. V was clipped by 6 bases and J by 0 bases, with 8 bases between them. The CDR3 extends over 13 amino acids.

This clonotype was found once. It may be a read error: a sequence one base away is much more abundant. The chain links TRBV6-2 or TRBV6-3 to TRBJ2-3, with a weak D call TRBD2 (5 bases). Germline assignment: CDR1 MNHEY and CDR2 SVGEGT. The CDR3 length is 15 residues. V gave up 3 bases and J gave up 5 bases, with 15 bases separating them. This CDR3 is CASSYGETWEDTQYF. For the CDR3, the DNA is TGTGCCAGCAGTTATGGGGAGACGTGGGAAGATACGCAGTATTTT.

J is TRBJ2-5 and V is TRBV28, with 7 bases lining up with TRBD2. With V trimmed by 6 bases and J by 3 bases, 13 bases remained unmatched. Germline V lookup: CDR1 MDHEN, CDR2 SYDVKM. The CDR3 has 16 residues. As DNA, the CDR3 is TGTGCCAGCAGACCCGGGGAGGGACGGCCCAAAGAGACCCAGTACTTC. Residues: CASRPGEGRPKETQYF.

The V and J genes are TRBV28 and TRBJ2-2, with 7 bases matching TRBD1. The J segment lost 4 bases and the V segment lost 4 bases, leaving 6 bases of the junction unmatched. Per germline, CDR1 MDHEN and CDR2 SYDVKM. The CDR3 spans 15 residues. The CDR3: CASSSERGLTGELFF. In DNA, the CDR3 is TGTGCCAGCAGTTCTGAGAGGGGGCTCACCGGGGAGCTGTTTTTT.

The chain combines TRBV11-2 with TRBJ2-3; D call uncertain. In germline, CDR1 is SGHAT, CDR2 FQNNGV. The CDR3 spans 14 residues. The CDR3 region is CTNSLSSHLDTQYF. The CDR3 DNA reads as TGTACCAACAGCTTAAGTTCTCATTTAGATACGCAGTATTTT.

The chain carries TRBV7-9 and TRBJ2-7; D may correspond to TRBD1 or TRBD2 (5 bases each). Germline CDR1 and CDR2: SEHNR and FQNEAQ (reference sequence). The V end lost 1 base, the J end lost 2 bases, and 12 bases lay between the germline ends. This CDR3 is built from 15 residues. CDR3 DNA: TGTGCCAGCAGCTTAGAGGCAGGGAGCACCTACGAGCAGTACTTC. It yields the protein CASSLEAGSTYEQYF.

The sample holds many counts of this clonotype. The chain has TRBV11-2 and TRBJ2-2; unclear D gene. This CDR3 has 16 residues. Germline CDR1 SGHAT, CDR2 FQNNGV. The V end lost 3 bases, the J end lost 2 bases, and 13 bases lay between the germline ends. This CDR3 is CASSFHPDPNTGELFF. CDR3 bases: TGTGCCAGCAGCTTCCATCCAGACCCAAACACCGGGGAGCTGTTTTTT.

In this sample, this clonotype turned up a few times. The V gene is TRBV7-8, the J gene TRBJ2-2; the D is unclear. CDR3 length: 13 residues. Trimming shortened V by 1 base and J by 7 bases, and 7 bases separated the two germline ends. CDR1 is SGHVS and CDR2 is FQNEAQ in the germline V gene. CDR3 coding DNA: TGTGCCAGCAGCTTAGACTATTTCGGGGAGCTGTTTTTT. Protein product: CASSLDYFGELFF.